Below are 23 T cell receptor beta chains sequenced from a single sample in a study of CD8 T cells in ankylosing spondylitis. TCRdb called the 5' RACE reads again in MiXCR, with one record for every CDR3 protein. The sample lists about 140,000 distinct CDR3 sequences, approximately 10% occurring once. Input material: blood, either unsorted or a sorted T cell fraction (not recorded which). Receptors were obtained from a female donor with ankylosing spondylitis or in good health (not recorded which).

This clonotype has only a few counts. V is TRBV7-2 and J is TRBJ2-1; D gene uncertain. CDR1 and CDR2 from the germline V gene are SGHTA and FQGNSA. The CDR3 is made up of 14 amino acids. The V end was cut by 3 bases, the J end by 10 bases, with 16 bases between. This CDR3 is CASSLSTTIIEQFF. DNA for the CDR3: TGTGCCAGCAGCTTGTCCACTACAATAATCGAGCAGTTCTTC.

This clonotype was seen at least ten times. The rearrangement links TRBV5-1 to TRBJ2-1; D gene ambiguous. V was pared by 0 bases and J by 7 bases, with 17 bases between. Germline V CDR1 and CDR2: SGHRS, YFSETQ. This CDR3 is 16 amino acids long. CDR3 sequence (DNA): TGCGCCAGCAGCTTGGGTGGCGTTATAGAGAGGAATGAGCAGTTCTTC. Protein sequence: CASSLGGVIERNEQFF.

Many counts were recorded for this clonotype. Here the CDR3 DNA reads TGTGCCAGCAGCAAAGCGCGAGGGGGGACGAACACCGGGGAGCTGTTTTTT. This codes for CASSKARGGTNTGELFF. This rearrangement joins TRBV21-1 to TRBJ2-2; no check of the table's D call, TRBD1, against the DNA was made. TRBV21-1 constitutes a pseudogene. This CDR3 is 17 amino acids long.

This rearrangement joins TRBV6-2 or TRBV6-3 to TRBJ2-1, with TRBD2 identical over 8 bases. The CDR3 has 15 residues. V dropped 5 bases and J dropped 8; count of bases not matched to a gene: 11. Per the germline V gene, CDR1 is MNHEY and CDR2 is SVGEGT. This chain's CDR3 is CASSPPGFGRDEQFF. The CDR3 coding sequence is TGTGCCAGCAGTCCCCCCGGGTTCGGGAGGGATGAGCAGTTCTTC.

In its sample, this clonotype was seen many times. This rearrangement joins TRBV29-1 to TRBJ1-2; the D gene is possibly TRBD1 (5 bases). Deletions cut 7 bases from V and 6 bases from J, with 15 bases between. CDR1 and CDR2 from the germline V gene are SQVTM and ANQGSEA. The length of the CDR3 is 12 residues. The CDR3 nucleotides read TGCAGCGCGTCCGGGACCGACCATGGCTACACCTTC. This sequence encodes CSASGTDHGYTF.

There are many counts of this clonotype. The chain is built from TRBV4-2 and TRBJ2-3; 10 bases fit TRBD2. Per the germline V gene, CDR1 is LGHNA and CDR2 is YNFKEQ. V lost 0 bases and J lost 5; bases outside the gene matches: 8. This CDR3 is 17 amino acids long. CDR3 DNA: TGTGCCAGCAGCCAAGATGATTCCAGCGGGAGGGGAGATACGCAGTATTTT. This encodes CASSQDDSSGRGDTQYF.

The V and J genes are TRBV7-9 and TRBJ2-7; no definite D call. The V end was cut by 1 base, the J end by 6 bases, with 10 bases between. Germline V CDR1 and CDR2: SEHNR, FQNEAQ (reference sequence). The CDR3 sequence is 13 residues long. The CDR3 region has the DNA TGTGCCAGCAGCTTAGTGGGTTCGGGCGAGCAGTACTTC. Translating it yields CASSLVGSGEQYF.

This clonotype has a count of ten or more. The chain links TRBV12-3 or TRBV12-4 to TRBJ2-4, with no clear D. The V gene lost 5 bases and the J gene lost 1 base, with 12 bases spanning the gap. The CDR3 is 15 amino acids. The CDR3 bases are TGTGCCAGCAGTCCGGGTCGGCCGGCCAAAAACATTCAGTACTTC. Its protein product is CASSPGRPAKNIQYF.

At least ten counts were recorded for this clonotype. This chain connects TRBV19 to TRBJ2-3; no reliable D call. In germline, CDR1 is LNHDA, CDR2 SQIVND (reference sequence). The germline V and J ends were trimmed by 10 bases and 8 bases, with 13 bases remaining between them. CDR3 length equals 11 residues. This CDR3 is CATRHQSTQYF. CDR3 nucleotides: TGTGCCACCAGACACCAGTCTACGCAGTATTTT.

About this clonotype: The missing conserved phenylalanine or tryptophan at the end of this CDR3 makes a read error likely. The chain has TRBV5-1 and TRBJ1-1; D gene uncertain. The CDR3 loop spans 13 amino acids. The germline gives CDR1 SGHRS, CDR2 YFSETQ. The CDR3 DNA reads as TGCGCCAGCAGCTTGCAGGAGAACACCGAAGCTTTCTCT. Encoded protein: CASSLQENTEAFS.

There are many counts of this clonotype. The rearrangement joins TRBV20-1 to TRBJ2-5; D remains unclear. The CDR3 runs to 13 residues. The germline CDR1 and CDR2 sequences are DFQATT and SNEGSKA (reference sequence). V lost 2 bases to trimming and J lost 4 bases, with 11 bases between them. CDR3 coding DNA: TGCAGTGCTAGACGGGCAGGTCGAGAGACCCAGTACTTC. This sequence encodes CSARRAGRETQYF.

The table lists this clonotype with many counts. V and J are TRBV29-1 and TRBJ1-1; D may be TRBD1 (6 bases). Germline assignment: CDR1 SQVTM and CDR2 ANQGSEA. V lost 0 bases to trimming and J lost 3 bases, with 11 bases between them. The CDR3 runs 14 residues. CDR3 sequence (DNA): TGCAGCGTTGAAGAGGAAGGGGGGGACACTGAAGCTTTCTTT. It encodes CSVEEEGGDTEAFF.

In its sample, this clonotype was seen many times. The gene calls are TRBV6-1 and TRBJ2-7; 10 bases match TRBD2. The germline V gene encodes CDR1 MNHNS and CDR2 SASEGT. V lost 0 bases, J lost 2 bases, and 1 base stayed unmatched. There are 15 residues in the CDR3. CDR3 nucleotide sequence: TGTGCCAGCAGTGAAGCCCTAGCGGGGGCCTACGAGCAGTACTTC. Protein product: CASSEALAGAYEQYF.

There are many counts of this clonotype. The rearrangement uses TRBV7-8 and TRBJ2-2, with 7 bases that match TRBD1. Per the germline V gene, CDR1 is SGHVS and CDR2 is FQNEAQ. CDR3 length equals 15 residues. V shed 4 bases, J shed 0 bases, and the junction held 2 bases outside the gene matches. CDR3 DNA: TGTGCCAGCAGCTGGCAGGGGGCGAACACCGGGGAGCTGTTTTTT. Translating it yields CASSWQGANTGELFF.

This clonotype was observed many times. J is TRBJ1-2 and V is TRBV2, with D perhaps TRBD1 (5 bases). Germline assignment: CDR1 SNHLY and CDR2 FYNNEI. V was cut by 4 bases and J by 6 bases, with 12 bases left in between. There are 13 residues in the CDR3. Here the CDR3 reads CASSVRVLDGYTF. Written as DNA, the CDR3 is TGTGCCAGCAGTGTCAGGGTGCTGGATGGCTACACCTTC.

This clonotype was observed many times. This sequence joins TRBV29-1 and TRBJ2-7; TRBD1 or TRBD2 may be the D gene (6 bases each). The CDR3 runs 13 residues. The V gene lost 4 bases and the J gene lost 2 bases, with 12 bases spanning the gap. Looked up from germline, CDR1 is SQVTM and CDR2 is ANQGSEA. The CDR3 region is CSVVGGSPYEQYF. The CDR3 DNA reads TGCAGCGTTGTAGGGGGGTCCCCCTACGAGCAGTACTTC.

This clonotype was seen repeatedly, ten times or more. This rearrangement joins TRBV12-3 or TRBV12-4 to TRBJ2-7; TRBD1 matches 8 bases. The CDR3 sequence is 14 residues long. After removal of 5 bases from V and 5 bases from J, the junction contained 8 bases not matched to a gene. This chain's CDR3 is CASSDTDRVHEQYF. The CDR3 DNA is TGTGCCAGCAGTGACACGGACAGGGTACACGAGCAGTACTTC.

In this sample, this clonotype turned up many times. This chain joins TRBV7-9 and TRBJ2-1; 8 nucleotides align to TRBD2. Germline V gene sequence: CDR1 SEHNR, CDR2 FQNEAQ (reference sequence). The V segment lost 5 bases and the J segment 9 bases; nucleotides outside the gene matches: 9. The CDR3 extends over 14 amino acids. The CDR3 bases are TGTGCCAGCAGCCACATAGCGGGACTAGTTGAGCAGTTCTTC. It encodes CASSHIAGLVEQFF.

With regard to this clonotype: A much larger clone sits a single nucleotide away, making a read error possible. The chain recombines TRBV24-1 with TRBJ1-5; a weak D match, TRBD1 (6 bases). Germline CDR1 KGHDR, CDR2 SFDVKD. Trimming took 10 bases from V and 7 from J, leaving 19 bases between them. CDR3 length equals 14 residues. The CDR3 nucleotides are TGTGCCACAGCTGGGATAGGGGGAGGGCAGCCCCAGCATTTT. Translated, it gives CATAGIGGGQPQHF.

This clonotype was recorded at least ten times. CDR3 residues: CATTSNSYNEQFF. CDR3 coding DNA: TGTGCCACCACCTCAAACAGCTACAATGAGCAGTTCTTC. The chain couples TRBV24-1 to TRBJ2-1; D ambiguous. Looked up from germline, CDR1 is KGHDR and CDR2 is SFDVKD. The CDR3 sequence is 13 residues long. With 8 bases removed from V and 3 bases from J, the gap between germline ends came to 10 bases.

This clonotype occurred once. This chain connects TRBV4-1 to TRBJ2-2; 10 bases are shared with TRBD2. Germline assignment: CDR1 MGHRA and CDR2 YSYEKL. The CDR3 is 15 amino acids. The V segment lost 4 bases and the J segment 4 bases; nucleotides outside the gene matches: 3. The CDR3 protein is CASSLSSGGTGELFF. The DNA for the CDR3 is TGCGCCAGCAGCCTCTCTAGCGGGGGCACCGGGGAGCTGTTTTTT.

This clonotype has at least ten counts. J is TRBJ1-1 and V is TRBV12-3 or TRBV12-4; D is unclear. The CDR3 consists of 14 residues. V lost 6 bases and J lost 4, with 15 bases in between. Here the CDR3 DNA reads TGTGCCAGCAGCACGTCCTCAGTATTCACTGAAGCTTTCTTT. It specifies CASSTSSVFTEAFF.

The chain combines TRBV11-2 with TRBJ1-2; a possible D gene is TRBD1 (5 bases). The CDR3 length is 14 residues. V lost 4 bases and J 4 bases, leaving 13 bases between the germline ends. Germline V gives CDR1 SGHAT, CDR2 FQNNGV. This CDR3 is CASSYRQQSYGYTF. The CDR3 region has the DNA TGTGCCAGCAGCTATCGACAGCAATCCTATGGCTACACCTTC.